This is a list of T cell receptor beta chains from one sample in a study of T cells in Graves' hyperthyroidism and ophthalmopathy. TCRdb re-derived calls from the multiplex PCR reads in MiXCR, one entry per CDR3 protein. Of about 590,000 distinct CDR3 sequences detected, about a sixth appear once; the ten largest clones hold around 7.8%. Sequencing was carried out using blood. The receptors stem from a woman aged 25 to 39 with Graves' hyperthyroidism. CDR3s include the opening cysteine and the closing phenylalanine or tryptophan. The D gene is left open where the match is weak. Clone size, where shown, is once, few, many, or a class for clones that have expanded.

D gene: -
J gene: TRBJ2-1
clone size: few
V gene: TRBV4-2
CDR3 protein: CASSQDLAGGSNEQFF
CDR3 DNA: TGTGCCAGCAGCCAAGACTTGGCAGGAGGGTCGAATGAGCAGTTCTTC

D gene: -
J gene: TRBJ1-4
clone size: few
V gene: TRBV3-1
CDR3 protein: CASSLTGGGEKLFF
CDR3 DNA: TGTGCCAGCAGCTTAACAGGTGGGGGAGAAAAACTGTTTTTT

D gene: TRBD2
J gene: TRBJ2-1
clone size: -
V gene: TRBV11-2
CDR3 protein: CASSFWASGINEQFF
CDR3 DNA: TGTGCCAGCAGCTTTTGGGCTAGCGGGATTAATGAGCAGTTCTTC

D gene: -
J gene: TRBJ2-5
clone size: once
V gene: TRBV6-1
CDR3 protein: CASSPPIQETQCF
CDR3 DNA: TGTGCCAGCTCACCACCGATACAAGAGACCCAGTGCTTC

D gene: TRBD2
J gene: TRBJ2-7
clone size: few
V gene: TRBV20-1
CDR3 protein: CSASPSGSLYEQYF
CDR3 DNA: TGCAGTGCTAGTCCTAGCGGGAGTTTGTACGAGCAGTACTTC

D gene: TRBD1
J gene: TRBJ1-5
clone size: few
V gene: TRBV6-1
CDR3 protein: CASTDVGGVASNQPQHF
CDR3 DNA: TGTGCCAGCACCGACGTAGGGGGCGTAGCCAGCAATCAGCCCCAGCATTTT

D gene: -
J gene: TRBJ2-7
clone size: many
V gene: TRBV6-6
CDR3 protein: CASSYPWAGDDSSYEQYF
CDR3 DNA: TGTGCCAGCAGTTACCCGTGGGCTGGCGACGACAGCTCCTACGAGCAGTACTTC

D gene: TRBD1
J gene: TRBJ1-1
clone size: many
V gene: TRBV5-1
CDR3 protein: CASSLRTGTEAFF
CDR3 DNA: TGCGCCAGCAGCCTACGGACAGGGACTGAAGCTTTCTTT

D gene: -
J gene: TRBJ2-7
clone size: -
V gene: TRBV6-1
CDR3 protein: CASTITLYEQYF
CDR3 DNA: TGTGCCAGCACCATTACATTGTACGAGCAGTACTTC

D gene: -
J gene: TRBJ2-3
clone size: few
V gene: TRBV20-1
CDR3 protein: CSARSIIRDLPTDTQYF
CDR3 DNA: TGCAGTGCTAGATCCATTATCCGGGACTTACCCACAGATACGCAGTATTTT

D gene: -
J gene: TRBJ2-3
clone size: many
V gene: TRBV3-1
CDR3 protein: CASSQDYPGVDTQYF
CDR3 DNA: TGTGCCAGCAGCCAAGACTATCCGGGGGTAGATACGCAGTATTTT

D gene: -
J gene: TRBJ1-1
clone size: -
V gene: TRBV12-5
CDR3 protein: CAAWTSQGTEAFF
CDR3 DNA: TGTGCTGCCTGGACATCCCAGGGCACTGAAGCTTTCTTT

D gene: TRBD1
J gene: TRBJ2-1
clone size: -
V gene: TRBV24-1
CDR3 protein: CATSDVGQSYNEQFF
CDR3 DNA: TGTGCCACCAGTGATGTGGGACAGTCCTACAATGAGCAGTTCTTC

D gene: TRBD1
J gene: TRBJ2-3
clone size: -
V gene: TRBV5-1
CDR3 protein: CASSPSTGFYTSTDTQYF
CDR3 DNA: TGCGCCAGCAGCCCCTCGACAGGGTTCTATACCAGCACAGATACGCAGTATTTT

D gene: TRBD1
J gene: TRBJ2-7
clone size: once
V gene: TRBV6-1
CDR3 protein: CASSDPGQGMYEQYF
CDR3 DNA: TGTGCCAGCAGTGACCCGGGACAGGGGATGTACGAGCAGTACTTC

D gene: TRBD2
J gene: TRBJ2-1
clone size: many
V gene: TRBV7-2
CDR3 protein: CASSPVAGEQFF
CDR3 DNA: TGTGCCAGCAGCCCCGTAGCGGGAGAGCAGTTCTTC

D gene: -
J gene: TRBJ2-1
clone size: many
V gene: TRBV7-2
CDR3 protein: CASSSSWGTYNEQFF
CDR3 DNA: TGTGCCAGCAGCTCCAGTTGGGGGACCTACAATGAGCAGTTCTTC

D gene: TRBD2
J gene: TRBJ2-7
clone size: many
V gene: TRBV5-1
CDR3 protein: CASRLAGDYEQYF
CDR3 DNA: TGCGCCAGCAGACTAGCGGGAGACTACGAGCAGTACTTC

D gene: -
J gene: TRBJ2-5
clone size: many
V gene: TRBV7-2
CDR3 protein: CASSLSPAYETQYF
CDR3 DNA: TGTGCCAGCAGCTTATCCCCTGCATACGAGACCCAGTACTTC

D gene: TRBD2
J gene: TRBJ2-1
clone size: few
V gene: TRBV12-3/TRBV12-4
CDR3 protein: CASSFWTSGSYEQFF
CDR3 DNA: TGTGCCAGCAGTTTTTGGACTAGCGGGAGTTATGAGCAGTTCTTC

D gene: -
J gene: TRBJ2-7
clone size: many
V gene: TRBV27
CDR3 protein: CASRLTEYEQYF
CDR3 DNA: TGTGCCAGCAGACTTACCGAATACGAGCAGTACTTC

D gene: TRBD2
J gene: TRBJ2-2
clone size: many
V gene: TRBV11-3
CDR3 protein: CASRLSAGGTGELFF
CDR3 DNA: TGTGCCAGCAGGTTGTCAGCGGGAGGGACCGGGGAGCTGTTTTTT

D gene: -
J gene: TRBJ2-3
clone size: few
V gene: TRBV5-1
CDR3 protein: CASSPQRASATDTQYF
CDR3 DNA: TGCGCCAGCAGCCCCCAGCGGGCCAGTGCCACAGATACGCAGTATTTT

D gene: -
J gene: TRBJ2-7
clone size: many
V gene: TRBV15
CDR3 protein: CATSRDPGGSSYEQYF
CDR3 DNA: TGTGCCACCAGCAGAGATCCCGGGGGTAGCTCCTACGAGCAGTACTTC

D gene: TRBD1
J gene: TRBJ2-1
clone size: few
V gene: TRBV7-2
CDR3 protein: CASSGGTANNEQFF
CDR3 DNA: TGTGCCAGCAGCGGTGGGACAGCCAACAATGAGCAGTTCTTC

D gene: TRBD2
J gene: TRBJ2-1
clone size: few
V gene: TRBV4-2
CDR3 protein: CASSQVGFGGRAHNEQFF
CDR3 DNA: TGTGCCAGCAGCCAAGTGGGGTTTGGCGGGAGGGCCCACAATGAGCAGTTCTTC